Each of the 14 T cell receptor beta chains below was sequenced from the same sample in a study of control samples from healthy donors and cancer patients. Assay used: immunoSEQ multiplex PCR; TCRdb lists only in-frame clones, some missing. The table lists about 170,000 clones, around 93% of them singletons. The sequenced material came from blood. All receptors come from a woman aged 60 to 75 in good health.

The chain is built from TRBV5-6 and TRBJ1-5, with D tentatively TRBD1 (6 bases). Germline CDR1 is SGHDT and CDR2 is YYEEEE. The length of the CDR3 is 14 residues. Trimming stripped 2 bases from V and 3 bases from J, with 9 bases between. The CDR3 nucleotides are TGTGCCAGCAGCTTTAGGGGGAACAATCAGCCCCAGCATTTT. It yields the protein CASSFRGNNQPQHF.

This clone was detected only a few times. CDR3 DNA: TGCGCCAGCAGCTTGGGAGTCGTTAATGAAAAACTGTTTTTT. This sequence encodes CASSLGVVNEKLFF. The chain uses TRBV5-1 and TRBJ1-4; the D is unclear. Trimming took off 0 bases at V and 4 bases at J, with 7 bases between the two ends. Germline CDR1 reads SGHRS; CDR2 reads YFSETQ. This CDR3 is built from 14 residues.

This chain uses TRBV24-1 with TRBJ2-4; TRBD1 agrees at 7 bases. The ends lost 6 bases at V and 7 bases at J; junction bases unmatched: 11. Germline V CDR1 and CDR2: KGHDR, SFDVKD. The CDR3 runs to 15 residues. The CDR3 bases are TGTGCCACCAGTCATTGGGACAGTCCCAGGAACATTCAGTACTTC. Amino acid sequence: CATSHWDSPRNIQYF.

V and J are TRBV9 and TRBJ1-1; 9 nucleotides align to TRBD1. The CDR3 runs to 15 residues. Germline V gene sequence: CDR1 SGDLS, CDR2 YYNGEE. J lost 4 bases, V lost 4 bases, and 8 bases had no gene match. CDR3 amino acids: CASSSGRDRVTEAFF. As DNA, the CDR3 is TGTGCCAGCAGCTCCGGGAGGGACAGGGTCACTGAAGCTTTCTTT.

The chain links TRBV13 to TRBJ1-3, with 8 bases fitting TRBD1. The length of the CDR3 is 15 residues. CDR1 PRHDT and CDR2 FYEKMQ come from the germline V gene (reference sequence). J was trimmed by 3 bases and V by 4 bases; bases with no gene match: 5. In DNA form, the CDR3 reads TGTGCCAGCAGCTCCCAGACAGGGGTTGGAAACACCATATATTTT. Protein sequence: CASSSQTGVGNTIYF.

The V gene is TRBV9, the J gene TRBJ2-7; D is possibly TRBD1 or TRBD2 (5 bases each). Germline V gene lookup returns CDR1 SGDLS and CDR2 YYNGEE. V gave up 4 bases and J gave up 2 bases, with 16 bases separating them. The CDR3 loop spans 15 amino acids. DNA of the CDR3: TGTGCCAGCAGCCCCCGCTGGGACGGGACCTACGAGCAGTACTTC. As protein: CASSPRWDGTYEQYF.

The gene calls are TRBV6-5 and TRBJ2-5; possible D gene TRBD1, 6 bases. Germline V gene sequence: CDR1 MNHEY, CDR2 SVGAGI. CDR3 length: 15 residues. Between the trimmed V and J ends, which lost 8 bases and 2 bases, there was a span of 18 bases. The CDR3 coding sequence is TGTGCCAGCCTCCGGTCCGGACAGAAACAAGAGACCCAGTACTTC. As protein: CASLRSGQKQETQYF.

The chain has TRBV7-3 and TRBJ1-2, with no clear D. Germline V CDR1 and CDR2: SGHTA, FQGTGA. This CDR3 comprises 13 residues. V dropped 5 bases and J dropped 8 bases, with 15 bases sitting between them. CDR3 loop: CASSPTATSGYTF. The CDR3 region has the DNA TGTGCCAGCAGCCCCACCGCAACCTCCGGCTACACCTTC.

As to this clone: A junction boundary mismatches the germline segment, possibly from a read error. The DNA of the CDR3 is TGTGCTAGCAGCCCTACAGGGTTTAGCACAGATACGCAGTATTTT. Translating gives CASSPTGFSTDTQYF. The V and J genes are TRBV7-7 and TRBJ2-3; possibly TRBD1 for D (6 bases). This CDR3 is 15 amino acids long. Germline CDR1 reads SSHAT; CDR2 reads FNYEAQ (reference sequence).

The chain uses TRBV7-3 and TRBJ2-1, with D possibly being TRBD2 (5 bases). Trimming took off 2 bases at V and 5 bases at J, with 13 bases between the two ends. CDR3 length: 15 residues. Per the germline V gene, CDR1 is SGHTA and CDR2 is FQGTGA. Written as DNA, the CDR3 is TGTGCCAGCAGCTTAGCAGGTCGGGGTAACAATGAGCAGTTCTTC. This sequence encodes CASSLAGRGNNEQFF.

The chain joins TRBV5-4 to TRBJ2-7; possibly TRBD1 or TRBD2 for D (6 bases each). The CDR3 totals 14 residues. Germline-derived CDR1 and CDR2 are SGHNT and YYREEE (reference sequence). Trimming left V 3 bases short and J 6 bases short, with 16 bases between. CDR3 DNA sequence: TGTGCCAGCAGCTCACCGACAGGTAGCGGCGAGCAGTACTTC. Its protein product is CASSSPTGSGEQYF.

This chain's CDR3 is CASSLVGADYGYTF. CDR3 nucleotides: TGTGCCAGCAGCTTAGTTGGGGCGGACTATGGCTACACCTTC. The V gene is TRBV11-2, the J gene TRBJ1-2; TRBD1 might be the D (5 bases). This CDR3 spans 14 amino acids. Trimming pared 1 base from V and 3 bases from J, leaving 9 bases between. Germline CDR1 SGHAT, CDR2 FQNNGV.

The genes are TRBV9 and TRBJ1-1; a possible D gene is TRBD1 (5 bases). Trimming pared 2 bases from V and 0 bases from J, leaving 8 bases between. Germline-derived CDR1 and CDR2 are SGDLS and YYNGEE. The CDR3 length is 14 residues. The CDR3 DNA is TGTGCCAGCAGCGTCGGACACTTGAACACTGAAGCTTTCTTT. Protein product: CASSVGHLNTEAFF. The full variable domain, in which reference TRBV9 and TRBJ1-1 provide the parts outside the CDR3, is DSGVTQTPKHLITATGQRVTLRCSPRSGDLSVYWYQQSLDQGLQFLIQYYNGEERAKGNILERFSAQQFPDLHSELNLSSLELGDSALYFCASSVGHLNTEAFFGQGTRLTVV.

The rearrangement joins TRBV6-4 to TRBJ1-5; D not resolved. The CDR3 is made up of 13 amino acids. CDR1 is MRHNA, CDR2 SNTAGT, per germline. V lost 4 bases to trimming and J lost 4 bases, with 8 bases between them. The CDR3 spells CASSVTENQPQHF. DNA for the CDR3: TGTGCCAGCAGTGTAACAGAAAATCAGCCCCAGCATTTT.